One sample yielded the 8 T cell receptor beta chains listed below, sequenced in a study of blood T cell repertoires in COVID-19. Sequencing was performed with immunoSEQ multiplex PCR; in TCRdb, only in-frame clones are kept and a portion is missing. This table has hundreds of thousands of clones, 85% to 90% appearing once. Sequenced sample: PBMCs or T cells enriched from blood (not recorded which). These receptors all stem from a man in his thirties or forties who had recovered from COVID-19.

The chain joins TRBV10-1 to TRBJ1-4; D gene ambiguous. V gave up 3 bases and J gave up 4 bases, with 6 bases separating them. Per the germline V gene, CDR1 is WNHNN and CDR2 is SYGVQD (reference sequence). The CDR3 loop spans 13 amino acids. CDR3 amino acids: CASSDGLNEKLFF. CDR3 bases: TGCGCCAGCAGTGACGGACTTAATGAAAAACTGTTTTTT.

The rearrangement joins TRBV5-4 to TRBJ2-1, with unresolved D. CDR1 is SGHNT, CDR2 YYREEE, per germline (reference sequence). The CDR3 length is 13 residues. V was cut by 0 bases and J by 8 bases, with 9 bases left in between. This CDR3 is CASSLGSADEQFF. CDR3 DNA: TGTGCCAGCAGCTTGGGTTCCGCGGATGAGCAGTTCTTC.

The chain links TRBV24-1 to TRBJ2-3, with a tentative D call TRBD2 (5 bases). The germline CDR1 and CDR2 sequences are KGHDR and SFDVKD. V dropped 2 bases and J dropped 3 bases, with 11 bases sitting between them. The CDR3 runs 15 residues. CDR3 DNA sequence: TGTGCCACCAGTGATTACGGGGTGGGGACAGATACGCAGTATTTT. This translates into CATSDYGVGTDTQYF.

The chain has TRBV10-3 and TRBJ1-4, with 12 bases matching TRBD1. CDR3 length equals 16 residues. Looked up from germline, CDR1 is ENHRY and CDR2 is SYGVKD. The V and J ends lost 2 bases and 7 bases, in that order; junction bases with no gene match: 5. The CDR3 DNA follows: TGTGCCATCAGTGAGCGGGGACAGGGGGCAAGTGAAAAACTGTTTTTT. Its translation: CAISERGQGASEKLFF.

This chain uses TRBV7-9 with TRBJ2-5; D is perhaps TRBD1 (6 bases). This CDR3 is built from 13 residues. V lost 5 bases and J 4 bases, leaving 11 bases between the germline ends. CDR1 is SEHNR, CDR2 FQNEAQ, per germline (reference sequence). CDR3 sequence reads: CASSLQGRETQYF. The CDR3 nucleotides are TGTGCCAGCAGCCTACAGGGAAGAGAGACCCAGTACTTC.

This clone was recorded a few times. The CDR3 spells CASRLTGASNQPQHF. The CDR3 DNA is TGTGCCAGCAGGCTGACAGGGGCTAGCAATCAGCCCCAGCATTTT. The V call is TRBV2, the J call TRBJ1-5; 8 positions agree with TRBD1. V shed 6 bases and J 0 bases; nucleotides not matched to a gene: 4. CDR1 is SNHLY and CDR2 is FYNNEI in the germline V gene. This CDR3 is 15 amino acids long.

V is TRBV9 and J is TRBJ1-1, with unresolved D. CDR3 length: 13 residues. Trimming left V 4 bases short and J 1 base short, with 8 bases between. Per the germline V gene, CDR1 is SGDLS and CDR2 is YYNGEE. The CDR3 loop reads CASSSSGNTEAFF. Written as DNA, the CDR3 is TGTGCCAGCAGCTCGTCCGGGAACACTGAAGCTTTCTTT.

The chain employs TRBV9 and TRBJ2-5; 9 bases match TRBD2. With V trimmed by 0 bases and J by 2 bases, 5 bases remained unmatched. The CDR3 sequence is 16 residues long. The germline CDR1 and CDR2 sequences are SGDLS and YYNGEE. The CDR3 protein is CASSVGLAGTQETQYF. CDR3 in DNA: TGTGCCAGCAGCGTAGGGCTAGCGGGGACTCAAGAGACCCAGTACTTC.